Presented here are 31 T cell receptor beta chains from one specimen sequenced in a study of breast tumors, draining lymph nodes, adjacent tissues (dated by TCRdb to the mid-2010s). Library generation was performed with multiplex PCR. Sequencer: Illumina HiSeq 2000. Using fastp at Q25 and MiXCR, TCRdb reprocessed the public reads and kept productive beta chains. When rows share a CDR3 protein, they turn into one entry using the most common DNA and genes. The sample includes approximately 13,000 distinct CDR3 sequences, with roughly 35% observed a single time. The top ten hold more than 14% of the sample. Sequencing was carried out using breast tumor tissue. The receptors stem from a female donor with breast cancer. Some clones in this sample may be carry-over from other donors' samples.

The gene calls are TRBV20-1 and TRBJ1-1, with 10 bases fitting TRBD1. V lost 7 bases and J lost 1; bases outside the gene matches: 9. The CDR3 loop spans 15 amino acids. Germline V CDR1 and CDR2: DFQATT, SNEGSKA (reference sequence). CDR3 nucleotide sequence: TGCAGTGTACCGGGACAGGGGACATGGAACACTGAAGCTTTCTTT. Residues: CSVPGQGTWNTEAFF.

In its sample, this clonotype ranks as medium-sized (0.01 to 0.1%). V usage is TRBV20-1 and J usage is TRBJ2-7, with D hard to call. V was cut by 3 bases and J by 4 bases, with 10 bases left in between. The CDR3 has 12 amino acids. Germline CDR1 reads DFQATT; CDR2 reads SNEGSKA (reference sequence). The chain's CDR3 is CSARSPGYEQYF. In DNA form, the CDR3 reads TGCAGTGCTAGGTCCCCCGGATACGAGCAGTACTTC.

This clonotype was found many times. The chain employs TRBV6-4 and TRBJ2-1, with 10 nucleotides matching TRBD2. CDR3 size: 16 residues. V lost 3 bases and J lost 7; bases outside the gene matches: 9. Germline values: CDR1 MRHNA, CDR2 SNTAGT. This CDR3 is CASSDYGTSEVNEQFF. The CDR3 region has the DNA TGTGCCAGCAGTGATTATGGGACTAGCGAGGTAAATGAGCAGTTCTTC.

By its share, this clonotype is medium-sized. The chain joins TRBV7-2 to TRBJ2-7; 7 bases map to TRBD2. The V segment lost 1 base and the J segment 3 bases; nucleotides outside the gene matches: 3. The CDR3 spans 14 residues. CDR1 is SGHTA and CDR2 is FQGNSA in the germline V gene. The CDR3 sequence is CASSLGTSRYEQYF. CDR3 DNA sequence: TGTGCCAGCAGCTTAGGGACTAGTCGCTACGAGCAGTACTTC.

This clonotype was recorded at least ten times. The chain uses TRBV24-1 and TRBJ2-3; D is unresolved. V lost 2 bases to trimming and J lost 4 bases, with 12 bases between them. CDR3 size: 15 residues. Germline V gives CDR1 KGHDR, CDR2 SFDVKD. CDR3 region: CATSDSNRAPDTQYF. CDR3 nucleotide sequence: TGTGCCACCAGTGATTCTAACCGGGCCCCAGATACGCAGTATTTT.

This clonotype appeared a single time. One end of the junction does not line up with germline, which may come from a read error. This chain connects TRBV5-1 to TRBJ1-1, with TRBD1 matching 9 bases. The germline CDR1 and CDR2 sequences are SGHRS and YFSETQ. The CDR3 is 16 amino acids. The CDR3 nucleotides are TGCGCCAGCAGCTTGGGGACAGGGGAGTTGAACACTGACGCTTTCTTT. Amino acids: CASSLGTGELNTDAFF.

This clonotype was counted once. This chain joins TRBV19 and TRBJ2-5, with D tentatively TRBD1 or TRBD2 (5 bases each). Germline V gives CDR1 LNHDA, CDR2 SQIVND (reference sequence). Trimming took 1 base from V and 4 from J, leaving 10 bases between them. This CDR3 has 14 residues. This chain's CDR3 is CASSIGGSGETQYF. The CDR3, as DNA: TGTGCCAGTAGTATAGGGGGGAGCGGAGAGACCCAGTACTTC.

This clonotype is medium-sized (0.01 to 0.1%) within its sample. CDR3 residues: CASSESTRDTQYF. In DNA, the CDR3 is TGCGCCAGCAGTGAGTCGACTCGGGATACGCAGTATTTT. V usage is TRBV10-1 and J usage is TRBJ2-3; D is unclear. Germline CDR1 reads WNHNN; CDR2 reads SYGVQD (reference sequence). The V gene lost 0 bases and the J gene lost 6 bases, with 7 bases spanning the gap. The CDR3 loop spans 13 amino acids.

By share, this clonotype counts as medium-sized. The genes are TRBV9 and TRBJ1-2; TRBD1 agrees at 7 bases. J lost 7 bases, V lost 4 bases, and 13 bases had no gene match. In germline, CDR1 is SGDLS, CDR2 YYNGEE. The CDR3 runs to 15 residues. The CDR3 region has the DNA TGTGCCAGCAGCCTTAGAGGAACCGACAGGGCTGGCTACACCTTC. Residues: CASSLRGTDRAGYTF.

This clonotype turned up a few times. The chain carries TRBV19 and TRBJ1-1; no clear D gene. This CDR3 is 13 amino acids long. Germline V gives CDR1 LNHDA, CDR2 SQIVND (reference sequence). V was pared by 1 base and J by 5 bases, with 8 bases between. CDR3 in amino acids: CASSIVHGTEAFF. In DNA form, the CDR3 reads TGTGCCAGTAGTATAGTCCACGGGACTGAAGCTTTCTTT.

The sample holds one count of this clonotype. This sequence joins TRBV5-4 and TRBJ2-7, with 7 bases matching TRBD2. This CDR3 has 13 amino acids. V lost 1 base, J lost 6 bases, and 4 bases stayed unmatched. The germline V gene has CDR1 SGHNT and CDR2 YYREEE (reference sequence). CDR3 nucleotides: TGTGCCAGCAGCTTGACGGGGGGAGCCGAGCAGTACTTC. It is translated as CASSLTGGAEQYF.

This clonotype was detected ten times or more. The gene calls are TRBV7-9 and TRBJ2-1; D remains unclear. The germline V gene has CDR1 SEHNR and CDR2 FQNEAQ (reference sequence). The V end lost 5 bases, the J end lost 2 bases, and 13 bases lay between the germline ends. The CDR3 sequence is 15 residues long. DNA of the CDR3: TGTGCCAGCAGCGCATATAGTGGGGCCTACAATGAGCAGTTCTTC. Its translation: CASSAYSGAYNEQFF.

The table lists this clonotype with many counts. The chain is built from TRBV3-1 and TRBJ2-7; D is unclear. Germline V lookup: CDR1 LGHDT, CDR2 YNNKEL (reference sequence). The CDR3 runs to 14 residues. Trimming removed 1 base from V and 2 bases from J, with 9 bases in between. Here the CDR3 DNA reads TGTGCCAGCAGCCAAGGGACGAAAACCTACGAGCAGTACTTC. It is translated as CASSQGTKTYEQYF.

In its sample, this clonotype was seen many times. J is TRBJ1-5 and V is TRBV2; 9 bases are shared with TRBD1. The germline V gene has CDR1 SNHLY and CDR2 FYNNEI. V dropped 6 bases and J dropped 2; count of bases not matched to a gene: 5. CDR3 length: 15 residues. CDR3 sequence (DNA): TGTGCCAGCAGAGTTTGGACAGGGGGCAATCAGCCCCAGCATTTT. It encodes CASRVWTGGNQPQHF.

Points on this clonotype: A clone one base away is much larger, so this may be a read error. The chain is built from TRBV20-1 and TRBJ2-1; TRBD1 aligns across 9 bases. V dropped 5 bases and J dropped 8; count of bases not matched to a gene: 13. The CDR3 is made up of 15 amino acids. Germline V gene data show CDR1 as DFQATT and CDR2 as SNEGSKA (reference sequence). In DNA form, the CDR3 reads TGCAGTGCTGCTACAGGGGGCTCCTACGCCCATGAGCAGTTCTTC. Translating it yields CSAATGGSYAHEQFF.

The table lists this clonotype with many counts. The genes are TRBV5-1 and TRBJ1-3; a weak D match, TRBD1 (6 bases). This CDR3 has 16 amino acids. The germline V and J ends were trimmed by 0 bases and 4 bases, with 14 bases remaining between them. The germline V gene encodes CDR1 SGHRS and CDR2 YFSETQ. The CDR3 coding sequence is TGCGCCAGCAGCTTGGGGACAGCAGGGGCCGGAAACACCATATATTTT. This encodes CASSLGTAGAGNTIYF.

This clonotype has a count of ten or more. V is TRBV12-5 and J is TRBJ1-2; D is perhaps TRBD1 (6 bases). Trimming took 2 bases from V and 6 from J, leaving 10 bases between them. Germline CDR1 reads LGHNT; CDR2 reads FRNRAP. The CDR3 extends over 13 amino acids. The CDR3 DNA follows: TGTGCTAGTGGTTTGTACAGGGCGAATGGCTACACCTTC. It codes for CASGLYRANGYTF.

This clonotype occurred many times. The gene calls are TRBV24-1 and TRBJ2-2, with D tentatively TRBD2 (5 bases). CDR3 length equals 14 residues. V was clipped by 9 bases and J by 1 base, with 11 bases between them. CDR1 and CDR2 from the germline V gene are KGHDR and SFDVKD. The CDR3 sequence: CATRGSMNTGELFF. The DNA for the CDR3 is TGTGCCACCCGAGGGTCGATGAACACCGGGGAGCTGTTTTTT.

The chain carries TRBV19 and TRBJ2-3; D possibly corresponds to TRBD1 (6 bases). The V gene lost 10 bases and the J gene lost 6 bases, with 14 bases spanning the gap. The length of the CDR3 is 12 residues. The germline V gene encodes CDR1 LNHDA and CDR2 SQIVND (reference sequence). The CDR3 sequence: CATETGRDTQYF. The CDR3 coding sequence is TGTGCCACCGAGACAGGCAGGGATACGCAGTATTTT.

The CDR3 sequence is CASSYETAYGYTF. DNA of the CDR3: TGTGCCAGCAGTTACGAGACAGCCTATGGCTACACCTTC. This chain joins TRBV6-6 and TRBJ1-2, with a weak D call TRBD1 (5 bases). Between the trimmed V and J ends, which lost 2 bases and 4 bases, there was a span of 8 bases. Germline CDR1 and CDR2: MNHNY and SVGAGI (reference sequence). The CDR3 covers 13 residues.

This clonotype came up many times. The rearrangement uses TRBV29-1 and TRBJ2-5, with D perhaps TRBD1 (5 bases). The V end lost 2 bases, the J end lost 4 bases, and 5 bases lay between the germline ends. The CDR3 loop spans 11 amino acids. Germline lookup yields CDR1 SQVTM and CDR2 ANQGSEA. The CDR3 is CSVERGETQYF. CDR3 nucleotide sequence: TGCAGCGTTGAAAGGGGAGAGACCCAGTACTTC.

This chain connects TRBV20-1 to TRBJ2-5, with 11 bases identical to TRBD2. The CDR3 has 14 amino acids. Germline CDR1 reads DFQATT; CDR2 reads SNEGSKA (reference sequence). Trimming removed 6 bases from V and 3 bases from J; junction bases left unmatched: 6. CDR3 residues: CSAKEGLAEETQYF. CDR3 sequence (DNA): TGCAGTGCCAAAGAGGGACTAGCGGAAGAGACCCAGTACTTC.

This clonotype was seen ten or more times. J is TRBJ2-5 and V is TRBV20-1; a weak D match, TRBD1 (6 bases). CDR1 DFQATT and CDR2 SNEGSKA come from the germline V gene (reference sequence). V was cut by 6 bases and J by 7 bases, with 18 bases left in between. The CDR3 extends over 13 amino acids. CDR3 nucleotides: TGCAGTGCCCACCGACAGGACCATGGGACCCAGTACTTC. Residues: CSAHRQDHGTQYF.

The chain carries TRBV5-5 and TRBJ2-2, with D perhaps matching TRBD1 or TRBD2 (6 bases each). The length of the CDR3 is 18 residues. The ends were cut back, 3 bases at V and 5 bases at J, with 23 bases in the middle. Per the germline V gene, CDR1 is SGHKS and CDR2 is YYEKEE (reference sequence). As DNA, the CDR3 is TGTGCCAGCAGCTGGGTCGGGGGCATAGCGGCGGGGACCGGGGAGCTGTTTTTT. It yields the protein CASSWVGGIAAGTGELFF. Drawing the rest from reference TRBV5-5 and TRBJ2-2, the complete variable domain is DAGVTQSPTHLIKTRGQQVTLRCSPISGHKSVSWYQQVLGQGPQFIFQYYEKEERGRGNFPDRFSARQFPNYSSELNVNALLLGDSALYLCASSWVGGIAAGTGELFFGEGSRLTVL.

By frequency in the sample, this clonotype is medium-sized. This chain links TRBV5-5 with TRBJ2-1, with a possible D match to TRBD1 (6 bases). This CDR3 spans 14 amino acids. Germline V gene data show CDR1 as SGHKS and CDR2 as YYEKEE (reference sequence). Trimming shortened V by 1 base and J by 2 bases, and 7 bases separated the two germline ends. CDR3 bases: TGTGCCAGCAGCTTGAGGGACACCTACAATGAGCAGTTCTTC. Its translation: CASSLRDTYNEQFF.

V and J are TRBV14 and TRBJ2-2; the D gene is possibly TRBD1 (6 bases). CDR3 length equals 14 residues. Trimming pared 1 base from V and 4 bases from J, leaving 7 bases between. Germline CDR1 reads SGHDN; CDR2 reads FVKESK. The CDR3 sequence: CASSQGRGTGELFF. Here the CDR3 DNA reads TGTGCCAGCAGCCAAGGCAGGGGCACCGGGGAGCTGTTTTTT.

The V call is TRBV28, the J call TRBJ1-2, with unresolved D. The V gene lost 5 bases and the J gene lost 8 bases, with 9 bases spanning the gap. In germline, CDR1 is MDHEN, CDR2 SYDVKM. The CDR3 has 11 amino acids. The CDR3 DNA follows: TGTGCCAGCAGTCCGGAGTGGGGCTACACCTTC. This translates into CASSPEWGYTF.

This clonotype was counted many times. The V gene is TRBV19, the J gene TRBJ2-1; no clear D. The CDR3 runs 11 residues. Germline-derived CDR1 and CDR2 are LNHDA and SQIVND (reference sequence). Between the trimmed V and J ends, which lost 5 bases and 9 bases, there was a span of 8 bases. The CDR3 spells CASSERSEQFF. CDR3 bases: TGTGCCAGTAGTGAACGTAGTGAGCAGTTCTTC.

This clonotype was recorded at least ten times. The CDR3 loop reads CASSRGTRLGRLFF. CDR3 nucleotides: TGTGCCAGCAGTAGGGGAACGAGGTTAGGAAGACTGTTTTTT. The V call is TRBV6-1, the J call TRBJ1-4; D is perhaps TRBD1 (5 bases). Germline loops: CDR1 MNHNS, CDR2 SASEGT. The CDR3 length is 14 residues. Trimming pared 5 bases from V and 13 bases from J, leaving 20 bases between.

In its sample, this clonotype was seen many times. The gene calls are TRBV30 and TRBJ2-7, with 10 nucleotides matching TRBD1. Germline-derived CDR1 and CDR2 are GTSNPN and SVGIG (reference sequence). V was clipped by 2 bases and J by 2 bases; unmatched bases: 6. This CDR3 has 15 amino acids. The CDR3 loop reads CAWSPPGTGAYEQYF. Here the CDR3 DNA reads TGTGCCTGGAGTCCGCCCGGGACAGGGGCCTACGAGCAGTACTTC.

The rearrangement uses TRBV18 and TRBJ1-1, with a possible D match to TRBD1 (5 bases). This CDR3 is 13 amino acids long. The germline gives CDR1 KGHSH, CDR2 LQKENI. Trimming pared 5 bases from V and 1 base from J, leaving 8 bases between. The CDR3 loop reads CASSTDRNTEAFF. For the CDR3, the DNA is TGTGCCAGCTCAACCGACAGGAACACTGAAGCTTTCTTT.